The entry below gives a single TCR beta chain sequence along with its context. The antigen is undetermined. PCR involved 60 Vbeta and 13 Jbeta primers. The table came from immunoSEQ multiplex PCR; TCRdb's copy has only in-frame clones and leaves some out. The table lists 70,000 to 100,000 clones, with roughly 3.8% in the top ten. The source of the sample is a study of cytomegalovirus exposure and HLA in healthy donors. Looking at the study overall: Some 90 million unique TCRs from HLA-typed donors were held in an early data release. General study points: Indistinguishability led to the exclusion of some V segments, TRBV6-2 and TRBV6-3 included. Certain sequence variants were highly shared and formed a cluster, and this cluster was likely a sequencing artifact.

The germline V and J ends were trimmed by 2 bases and 7 bases, with 11 bases remaining between them. Germline lookup yields CDR1 SGHVS and CDR2 FNYEAQ. The CDR3 extends over 13 amino acids. The TCR was taken from a man younger than 30 in good health and CMV-seropositive. The chain has TRBV7-6 and TRBJ1-1; no firm D call. Sequencing used PBMCs. The CDR3 protein is CASSLSGIGEAFF. CDR3 bases: TGTGCCAGCAGCTTATCCGGGATAGGTGAAGCTTTCTTT.